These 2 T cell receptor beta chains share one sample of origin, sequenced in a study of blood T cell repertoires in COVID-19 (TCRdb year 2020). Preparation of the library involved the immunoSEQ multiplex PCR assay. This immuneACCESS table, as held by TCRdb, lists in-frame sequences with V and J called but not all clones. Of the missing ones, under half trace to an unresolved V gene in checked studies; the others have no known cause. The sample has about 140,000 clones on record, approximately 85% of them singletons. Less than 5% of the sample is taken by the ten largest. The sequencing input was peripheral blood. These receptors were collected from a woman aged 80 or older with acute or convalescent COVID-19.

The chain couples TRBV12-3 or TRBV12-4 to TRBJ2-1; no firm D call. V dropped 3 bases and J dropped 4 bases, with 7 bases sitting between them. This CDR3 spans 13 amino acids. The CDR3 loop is CASSFSQYNEQFF. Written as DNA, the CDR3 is TGTGCCAGCAGTTTTAGCCAATACAATGAGCAGTTCTTC.

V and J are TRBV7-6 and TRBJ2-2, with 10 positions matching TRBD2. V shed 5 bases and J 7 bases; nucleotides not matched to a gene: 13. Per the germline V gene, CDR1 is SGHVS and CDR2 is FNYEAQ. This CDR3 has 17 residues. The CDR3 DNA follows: TGTGCCAGCAGCCCACTCCTGCTAGCGGGAGTGCTCGGGGAGCTGTTTTTT. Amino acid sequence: CASSPLLLAGVLGELFF.